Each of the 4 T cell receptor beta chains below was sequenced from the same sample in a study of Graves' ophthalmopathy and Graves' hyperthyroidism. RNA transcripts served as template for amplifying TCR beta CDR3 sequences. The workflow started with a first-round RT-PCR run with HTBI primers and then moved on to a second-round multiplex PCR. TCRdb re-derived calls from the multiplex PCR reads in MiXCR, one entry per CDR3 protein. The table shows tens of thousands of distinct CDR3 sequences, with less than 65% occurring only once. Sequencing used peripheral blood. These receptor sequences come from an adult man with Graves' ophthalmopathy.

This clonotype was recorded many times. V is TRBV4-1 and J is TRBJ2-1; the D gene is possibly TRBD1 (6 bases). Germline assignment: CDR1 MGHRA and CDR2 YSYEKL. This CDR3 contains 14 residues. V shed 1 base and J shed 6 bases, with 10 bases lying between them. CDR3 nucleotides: TGCGCCAGCAGCCAAGTAGGGGGTCCCAATGAGCAGTTCTTC. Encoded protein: CASSQVGGPNEQFF.

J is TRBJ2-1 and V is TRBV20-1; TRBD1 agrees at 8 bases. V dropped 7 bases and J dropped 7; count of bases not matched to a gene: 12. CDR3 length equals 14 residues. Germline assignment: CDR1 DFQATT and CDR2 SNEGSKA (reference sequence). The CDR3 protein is CSGLAQDRANEQFF. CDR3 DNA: TGCAGTGGATTAGCCCAGGACAGGGCGAATGAGCAGTTCTTC.

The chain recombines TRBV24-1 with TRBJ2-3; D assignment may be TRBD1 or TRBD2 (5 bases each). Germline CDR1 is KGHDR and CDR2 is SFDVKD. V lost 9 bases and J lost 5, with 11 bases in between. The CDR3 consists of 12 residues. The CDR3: CATQAGRDTQYF. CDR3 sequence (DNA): TGTGCCACCCAGGCAGGGAGAGATACGCAGTATTTT.

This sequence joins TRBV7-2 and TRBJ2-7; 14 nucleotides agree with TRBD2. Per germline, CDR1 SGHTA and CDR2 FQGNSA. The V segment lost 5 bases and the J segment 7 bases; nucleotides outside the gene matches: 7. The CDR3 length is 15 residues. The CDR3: CASSHFGTSGSEQYF. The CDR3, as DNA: TGTGCCAGCAGCCACTTTGGGACTAGCGGGAGTGAGCAGTACTTC.